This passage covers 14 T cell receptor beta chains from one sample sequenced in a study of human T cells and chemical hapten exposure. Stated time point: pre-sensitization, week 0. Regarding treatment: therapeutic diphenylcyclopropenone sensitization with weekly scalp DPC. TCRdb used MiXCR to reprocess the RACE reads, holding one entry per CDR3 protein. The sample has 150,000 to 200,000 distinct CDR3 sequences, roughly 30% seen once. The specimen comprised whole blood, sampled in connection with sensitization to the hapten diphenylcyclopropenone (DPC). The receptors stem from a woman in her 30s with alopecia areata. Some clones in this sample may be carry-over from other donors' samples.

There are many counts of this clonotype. The CDR3 sequence is CASSQARGREAKNIQYF. Written as DNA, the CDR3 is TGTGCCAGCAGTCAGGCCCGGGGCCGGGAGGCCAAAAACATTCAGTACTTC. The chain uses TRBV6-6 and TRBJ2-4; D perhaps matches TRBD2 (6 bases). Germline CDR1 reads MNHNY; CDR2 reads SVGAGI (reference sequence). The CDR3 is 17 residues long. Trimming shortened V by 5 bases and J by 1 base, and 18 bases separated the two germline ends.

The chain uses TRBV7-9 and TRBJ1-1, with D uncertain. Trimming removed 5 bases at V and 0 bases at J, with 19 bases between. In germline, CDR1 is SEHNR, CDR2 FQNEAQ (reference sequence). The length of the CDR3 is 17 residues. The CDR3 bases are TGTGCCAGCAGCGTAAGGTCGGCTGGGCCAATGAACACTGAAGCTTTCTTT. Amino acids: CASSVRSAGPMNTEAFF.

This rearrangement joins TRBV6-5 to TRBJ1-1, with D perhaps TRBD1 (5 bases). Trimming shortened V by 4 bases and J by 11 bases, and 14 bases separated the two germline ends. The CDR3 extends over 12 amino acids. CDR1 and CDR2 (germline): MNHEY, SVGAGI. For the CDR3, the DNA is TGTGCCAGCAGTTCACTCCAGGGTACGGCTTTCTTT. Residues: CASSSLQGTAFF.

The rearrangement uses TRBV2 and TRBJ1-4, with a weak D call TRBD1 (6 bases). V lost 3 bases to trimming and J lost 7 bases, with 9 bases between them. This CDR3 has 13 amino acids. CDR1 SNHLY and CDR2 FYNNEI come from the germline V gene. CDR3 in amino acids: CASSDRGSEKLFF. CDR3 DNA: TGTGCCAGCAGTGACAGGGGAAGTGAAAAACTGTTTTTT.

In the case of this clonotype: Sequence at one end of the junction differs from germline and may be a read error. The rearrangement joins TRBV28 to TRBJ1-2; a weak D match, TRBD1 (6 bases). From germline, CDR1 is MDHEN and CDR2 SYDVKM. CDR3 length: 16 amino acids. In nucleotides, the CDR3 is TGTGCCAGCAGTTTATACCGAACCTCTACCGTGGGGGCCACCGACTTC. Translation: CASSLYRTSTVGATDF.

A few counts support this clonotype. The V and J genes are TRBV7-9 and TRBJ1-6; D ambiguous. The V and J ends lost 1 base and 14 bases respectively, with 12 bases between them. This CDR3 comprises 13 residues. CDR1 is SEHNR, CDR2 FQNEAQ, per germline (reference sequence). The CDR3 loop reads CASSLVALSTLHF. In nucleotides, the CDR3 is TGTGCCAGCAGCTTAGTCGCTTTAAGCACCCTCCACTTT.

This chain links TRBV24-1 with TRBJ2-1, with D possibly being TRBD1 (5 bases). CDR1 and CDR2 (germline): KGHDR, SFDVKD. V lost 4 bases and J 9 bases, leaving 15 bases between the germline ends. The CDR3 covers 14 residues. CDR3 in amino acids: CATSDTPREGEQFF. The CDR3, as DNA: TGTGCCACCAGTGACACCCCCAGGGAAGGTGAGCAGTTCTTC.

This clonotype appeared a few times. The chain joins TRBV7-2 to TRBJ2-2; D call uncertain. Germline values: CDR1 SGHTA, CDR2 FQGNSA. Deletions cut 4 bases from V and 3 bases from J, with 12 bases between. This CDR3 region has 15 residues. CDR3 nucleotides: TGTGCCAGCAGCTCCACCTCTAGACACACCGGGGAGCTGTTTTTT. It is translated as CASSSTSRHTGELFF.

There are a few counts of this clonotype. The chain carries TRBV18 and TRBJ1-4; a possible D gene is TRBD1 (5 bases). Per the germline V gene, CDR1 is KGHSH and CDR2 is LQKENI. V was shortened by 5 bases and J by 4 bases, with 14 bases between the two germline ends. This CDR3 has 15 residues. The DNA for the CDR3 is TGTGCCAGCTCATCCCGGGACCGATATAATGAAAAACTGTTTTTT. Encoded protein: CASSSRDRYNEKLFF.

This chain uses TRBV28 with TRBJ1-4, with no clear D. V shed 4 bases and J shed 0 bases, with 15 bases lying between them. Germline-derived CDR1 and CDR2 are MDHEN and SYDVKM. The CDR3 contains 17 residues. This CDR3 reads CASSYPPTAPTNEKLFF. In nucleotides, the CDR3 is TGTGCCAGCAGTTACCCACCGACGGCCCCAACTAATGAAAAACTGTTTTTT.

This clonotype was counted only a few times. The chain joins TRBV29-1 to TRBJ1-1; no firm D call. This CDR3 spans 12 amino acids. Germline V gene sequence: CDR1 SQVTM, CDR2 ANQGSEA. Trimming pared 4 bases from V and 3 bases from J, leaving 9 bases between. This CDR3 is CSVGRVDTEAFF. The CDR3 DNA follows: TGCAGCGTTGGTAGGGTGGACACTGAAGCTTTCTTT.

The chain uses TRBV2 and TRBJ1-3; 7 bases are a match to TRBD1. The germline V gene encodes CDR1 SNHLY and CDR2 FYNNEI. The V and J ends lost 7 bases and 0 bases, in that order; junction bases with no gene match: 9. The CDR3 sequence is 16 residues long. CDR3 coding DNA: TGTGCCAGCATGATAGGACAGGCGAACTCTGGAAACACCATATATTTT. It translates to CASMIGQANSGNTIYF. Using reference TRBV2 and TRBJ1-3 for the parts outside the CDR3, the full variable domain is EPEVTQTPSHQVTQMGQEVILRCVPISNHLYFYWYRQILGQKVEFLVSFYNNEISEKSEIFDDQFSVERPDGSNFTLKIRSTKLEDSAMYFCASMIGQANSGNTIYFGEGSWLTVV.

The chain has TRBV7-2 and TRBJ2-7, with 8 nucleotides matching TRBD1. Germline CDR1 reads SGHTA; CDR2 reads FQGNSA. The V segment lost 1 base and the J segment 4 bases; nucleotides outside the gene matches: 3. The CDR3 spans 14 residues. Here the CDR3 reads CASSLGTGWYEQYF. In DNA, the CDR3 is TGTGCCAGCAGCTTAGGGACAGGGTGGTACGAGCAGTACTTC.

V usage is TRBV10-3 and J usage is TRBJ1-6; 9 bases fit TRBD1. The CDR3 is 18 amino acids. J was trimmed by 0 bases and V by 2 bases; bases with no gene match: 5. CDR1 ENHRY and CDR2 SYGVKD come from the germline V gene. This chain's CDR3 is CAISEPGQGSSYNSPLHF. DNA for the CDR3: TGTGCCATCAGTGAGCCGGGACAGGGAAGCTCCTATAATTCACCCCTCCACTTT.